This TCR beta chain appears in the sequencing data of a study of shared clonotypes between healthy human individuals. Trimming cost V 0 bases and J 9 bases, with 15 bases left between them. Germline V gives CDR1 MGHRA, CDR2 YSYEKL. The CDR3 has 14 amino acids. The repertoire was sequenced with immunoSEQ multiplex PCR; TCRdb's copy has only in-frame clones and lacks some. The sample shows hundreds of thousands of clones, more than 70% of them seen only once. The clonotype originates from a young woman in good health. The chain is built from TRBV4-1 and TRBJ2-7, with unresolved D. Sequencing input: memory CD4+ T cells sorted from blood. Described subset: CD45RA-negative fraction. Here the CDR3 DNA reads TGCGCCAGCAGCCAAGATCACGGATCCCCGGGGCAGTACTTC. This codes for CASSQDHGSPGQYF.